The rows below give T cell receptor beta chains drawn from one sample of a study of CD8 T cells in Susac syndrome. TCRdb reprocessed the immunoSEQ multiplex PCR reads with MiXCR, giving one entry per CDR3 protein. The table shows about 22,000 distinct CDR3 sequences, with approximately 93% occurring only once. The specimen sequenced was CD8+ T cells from PBMCs. Source of these receptors: a human donor in good health. Both conserved end residues are part of each CDR3. Each record gives: clone size, V gene, D gene, J gene, CDR3 DNA, CDR3 protein. D genes are given only for firm matches. Size values are once, few and many counts, or a class for expanded clones, and some rows have none.

clone_size: NA; v_call: TRBV4-3; d_call: NA; j_call: TRBJ2-7; cdr3_nt: TGCGCCAGCAGCCAAGACGACAGGTTAGAGCAGTACTTC; cdr3_aa: CASSQDDRLEQYF
clone_size: NA; v_call: TRBV5-6; d_call: TRBD1; j_call: TRBJ1-5; cdr3_nt: TGTGCCAGCAGCCTACAGGGGATTGGGGATCAGCCCCAGCATTTT; cdr3_aa: CASSLQGIGDQPQHF
clone_size: NA; v_call: TRBV7-2; d_call: NA; j_call: TRBJ1-2; cdr3_nt: TGTGCCAGCAGCTTGACCAGGGCCCGGGACTATGGCTACACCTTC; cdr3_aa: CASSLTRARDYGYTF
clone_size: once; v_call: TRBV19; d_call: TRBD1; j_call: TRBJ1-1; cdr3_nt: TGTGCCAGTAGTATAGGGGGACAGTTGAACACTGAAGCTTTCTTT; cdr3_aa: CASSIGGQLNTEAFF
clone_size: NA; v_call: TRBV7-2; d_call: TRBD2; j_call: TRBJ2-1; cdr3_nt: TGTGCCAGCAGCCCGCGGGACTACACCTACAATGAGCAGTTCTTC; cdr3_aa: CASSPRDYTYNEQFF
clone_size: NA; v_call: TRBV2; d_call: NA; j_call: TRBJ2-3; cdr3_nt: TGTGCCAGCAGCCACCCCCAGGGCGCGTCAGTCACAGATACGCAGTATTTT; cdr3_aa: CASSHPQGASVTDTQYF
clone_size: NA; v_call: TRBV24-1; d_call: NA; j_call: TRBJ2-1; cdr3_nt: TGTGCCACCAGTGATAACTGGGACTCATCTGAGCAGTTCTTC; cdr3_aa: CATSDNWDSSEQFF
clone_size: NA; v_call: TRBV2; d_call: NA; j_call: TRBJ2-1; cdr3_nt: TGTGCCAGCAGTGTGCGGGATCGTTCCTACAATGAGCAGTTCTTC; cdr3_aa: CASSVRDRSYNEQFF
clone_size: NA; v_call: TRBV11-2; d_call: NA; j_call: TRBJ1-5; cdr3_nt: TGTGCCAGCAGCTTAGACAGGGGAAGCAATCAGCCCCAGCATTTT; cdr3_aa: CASSLDRGSNQPQHF
clone_size: NA; v_call: TRBV4-3; d_call: NA; j_call: TRBJ2-5; cdr3_nt: TGCGCCAGCAGCCAAGAGTGGACAGAAGAGACCCAGTACTTC; cdr3_aa: CASSQEWTEETQYF
clone_size: NA; v_call: TRBV5-1; d_call: NA; j_call: TRBJ1-2; cdr3_nt: TGCGCCAGCAGCTTTGGGGAGACCTATGGCTACACCTTC; cdr3_aa: CASSFGETYGYTF
clone_size: NA; v_call: TRBV2; d_call: NA; j_call: TRBJ2-1; cdr3_nt: TGTGCCAGCAGTAGCGACAGACGGGTCCGAAGCTCCTACAATGAGCAGTTCTTC; cdr3_aa: CASSSDRRVRSSYNEQFF
clone_size: NA; v_call: TRBV25-1; d_call: TRBD1; j_call: TRBJ2-2; cdr3_nt: TGTGCCAGCAGTGTAGACAGGGGTAGGACCGGGGAGCTGTTTTTT; cdr3_aa: CASSVDRGRTGELFF
clone_size: once; v_call: TRBV7-2; d_call: TRBD2; j_call: TRBJ2-5; cdr3_nt: TGTGCCAGCAGCTCACTCCCGGGACTAACGGGGGAGACCCAGTACTTC; cdr3_aa: CASSSLPGLTGETQYF
clone_size: NA; v_call: TRBV6-2/TRBV6-3; d_call: NA; j_call: TRBJ1-1; cdr3_nt: TGTGCCAGCAGTTACACGGGACAGAACACTGAAGCTTTCTTT; cdr3_aa: CASSYTGQNTEAFF
clone_size: NA; v_call: TRBV20-1; d_call: TRBD1; j_call: TRBJ1-6; cdr3_nt: TGCAGTGCAGGAGGCGACAGGGGTTCACCCCTCCACTTT; cdr3_aa: CSAGGDRGSPLHF
clone_size: NA; v_call: TRBV27; d_call: TRBD1; j_call: TRBJ1-2; cdr3_nt: TGTGCCAGCAGTCCTGAAAGGGGGCGAATTCATGGCTACACCTTC; cdr3_aa: CASSPERGRIHGYTF
clone_size: NA; v_call: TRBV27; d_call: NA; j_call: TRBJ2-7; cdr3_nt: TGTGCCAGCCGGCCGGGGGTAGGAATCGGCGAGCAGTACTTC; cdr3_aa: CASRPGVGIGEQYF
clone_size: NA; v_call: TRBV5-4; d_call: NA; j_call: TRBJ1-1; cdr3_nt: TGTGCCAGCAGCTGGGGGACACTGAACACTGAAGCTTTCTTT; cdr3_aa: CASSWGTLNTEAFF
clone_size: NA; v_call: TRBV7-9; d_call: NA; j_call: TRBJ2-3; cdr3_nt: TGTGCCAGCAGCATCCCCCGCACAGATACGCAGTATTTT; cdr3_aa: CASSIPRTDTQYF
clone_size: NA; v_call: TRBV20-1; d_call: NA; j_call: TRBJ2-1; cdr3_nt: TGCAGTGCTAGACCTAGTCATAGCTGGGACTACAATGAGCAGTTCTTC; cdr3_aa: CSARPSHSWDYNEQFF
clone_size: NA; v_call: TRBV7-2; d_call: NA; j_call: TRBJ2-7; cdr3_nt: TGTGCCAGCAGCTTGCGGGCGAGTCCCAGCGAGCAGTACTTC; cdr3_aa: CASSLRASPSEQYF
clone_size: NA; v_call: TRBV12-5; d_call: NA; j_call: TRBJ2-7; cdr3_nt: TGTGCTAGTGGGGATGGGCCCTACGAGCAGTACTTC; cdr3_aa: CASGDGPYEQYF
clone_size: NA; v_call: TRBV4-1; d_call: NA; j_call: TRBJ2-2; cdr3_nt: TGCGCCAGCAGCCAAGATGAAGGACTTAACACCGGGGAGCTGTTTTTT; cdr3_aa: CASSQDEGLNTGELFF
clone_size: NA; v_call: TRBV9; d_call: TRBD2; j_call: TRBJ2-7; cdr3_nt: TGTGCCAGCAGCCCCAGGACTAGCGGGTCCTACGAGCAGTACTTC; cdr3_aa: CASSPRTSGSYEQYF
clone_size: NA; v_call: TRBV19; d_call: TRBD1; j_call: TRBJ1-1; cdr3_nt: TGTGCCAGTAAGGGGGGACAGATGAACACTGAAGCTTTCTTT; cdr3_aa: CASKGGQMNTEAFF
clone_size: NA; v_call: TRBV20-1; d_call: NA; j_call: TRBJ2-7; cdr3_nt: TGCAGTGCTAGAGCCCCGGACTCCTACGAGCAGTACTTC; cdr3_aa: CSARAPDSYEQYF
clone_size: NA; v_call: TRBV27; d_call: NA; j_call: TRBJ1-1; cdr3_nt: TGTGCCAGCAGTTTAGCTCCCCCAGGGGCTGGTGAAGCTTTCTTT; cdr3_aa: CASSLAPPGAGEAFF
clone_size: NA; v_call: TRBV6-2/TRBV6-3; d_call: NA; j_call: TRBJ2-7; cdr3_nt: TGTGCCAGCAGTTTACGCAGGGTGGAGGAGCAGTACTTC; cdr3_aa: CASSLRRVEEQYF
clone_size: NA; v_call: TRBV27; d_call: NA; j_call: TRBJ1-1; cdr3_nt: TGTGCCAGCAGTGGGGGGCGAGGGGCTTTCTTT; cdr3_aa: CASSGGRGAFF
clone_size: NA; v_call: TRBV4-1; d_call: TRBD1; j_call: TRBJ1-5; cdr3_nt: TGCGCCAGCAGCCTCAGGACAGGTCTGGGGCCCCAGCATTTT; cdr3_aa: CASSLRTGLGPQHF
clone_size: NA; v_call: TRBV19; d_call: TRBD1; j_call: TRBJ2-7; cdr3_nt: TGTGCCAGTAGTGTAGCCGGGACAGGGGGCTACGAGCAGTACTTC; cdr3_aa: CASSVAGTGGYEQYF
clone_size: NA; v_call: TRBV6-2/TRBV6-3; d_call: TRBD1; j_call: TRBJ2-1; cdr3_nt: TGTGCCAGCAGTTACTCTGTGGACAGGGAATGGGGAGAGCAGTTCTTC; cdr3_aa: CASSYSVDREWGEQFF
clone_size: NA; v_call: TRBV27; d_call: NA; j_call: TRBJ1-3; cdr3_nt: TGTGCCAGCAGCCCAGGGTCTGGAAACACCATATATTTT; cdr3_aa: CASSPGSGNTIYF
clone_size: NA; v_call: TRBV5-1; d_call: NA; j_call: TRBJ1-2; cdr3_nt: TGCGCCAGCAGCCCGAAGACTGATAATGGCTACACCTTC; cdr3_aa: CASSPKTDNGYTF
clone_size: NA; v_call: TRBV5-5; d_call: TRBD1; j_call: TRBJ2-2; cdr3_nt: TGTGCCAGCAGCCCTCAGGGGGCGAACACCGGGGAGCTGTTTTTT; cdr3_aa: CASSPQGANTGELFF
clone_size: NA; v_call: TRBV27; d_call: NA; j_call: TRBJ2-2; cdr3_nt: TGTGCCAGCAGTCCACAAATTAACACCGGGGAGCTGTTTTTT; cdr3_aa: CASSPQINTGELFF
clone_size: NA; v_call: TRBV6-6; d_call: NA; j_call: TRBJ1-6; cdr3_nt: TGTGCCAGCAGCACCGAGGGGGATTATTCACCCCTCCACTTT; cdr3_aa: CASSTEGDYSPLHF
clone_size: NA; v_call: TRBV12-3/TRBV12-4; d_call: NA; j_call: TRBJ2-3; cdr3_nt: TGTGCCAGCAGTACAAGGGCAGATACGCAGTATTTT; cdr3_aa: CASSTRADTQYF
clone_size: NA; v_call: TRBV25-1; d_call: NA; j_call: TRBJ2-7; cdr3_nt: TGTGCCAGCAGTGCAAAATCGGGCCACGAGCAGTACTTC; cdr3_aa: CASSAKSGHEQYF
clone_size: NA; v_call: TRBV6-2/TRBV6-3; d_call: TRBD1; j_call: TRBJ1-2; cdr3_nt: TGTGCCAGCAGTTACATCGGGACAGAAACTAACTATGGCTACACCTTC; cdr3_aa: CASSYIGTETNYGYTF
clone_size: once; v_call: TRBV7-9; d_call: NA; j_call: TRBJ2-7; cdr3_nt: TGTGCCAGCAGCTCGACAGTTTCCTACGAGCAGTACTTC; cdr3_aa: CASSSTVSYEQYF